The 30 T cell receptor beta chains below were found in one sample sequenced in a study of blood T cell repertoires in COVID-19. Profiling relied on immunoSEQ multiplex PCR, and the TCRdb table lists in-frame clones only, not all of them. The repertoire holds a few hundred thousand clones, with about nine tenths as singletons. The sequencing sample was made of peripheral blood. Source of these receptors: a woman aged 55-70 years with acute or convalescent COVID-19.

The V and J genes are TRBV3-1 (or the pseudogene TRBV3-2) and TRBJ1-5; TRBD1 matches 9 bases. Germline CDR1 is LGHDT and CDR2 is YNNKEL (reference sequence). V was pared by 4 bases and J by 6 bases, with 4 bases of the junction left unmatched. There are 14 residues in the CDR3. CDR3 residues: CASSPGTGSQPQHF. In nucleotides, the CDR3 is TGTGCCAGCAGCCCAGGGACAGGGAGTCAGCCCCAGCATTTT.

CDR3 DNA sequence: TGTGCCAGCAGCCAAGGACAGGGCTCGAGCACTGAAGCTTTCTTT. Translating it yields CASSQGQGSSTEAFF. The chain links TRBV7-3 to TRBJ1-1; 8 bases match TRBD1. The junction had 9 bases not matched to a gene; V was cut back by 5 bases and J by 4 bases. This CDR3 comprises 15 residues. The germline V gene has CDR1 SGHTA and CDR2 FQGTGA.

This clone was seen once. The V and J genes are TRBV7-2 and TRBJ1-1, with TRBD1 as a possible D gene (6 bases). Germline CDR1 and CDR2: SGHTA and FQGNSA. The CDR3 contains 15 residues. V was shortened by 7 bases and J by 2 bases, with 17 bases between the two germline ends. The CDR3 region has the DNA TGTGCCAGCATCAGGGGCCGGCAGATCAACACTGAAGCTTTCTTT. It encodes CASIRGRQINTEAFF.

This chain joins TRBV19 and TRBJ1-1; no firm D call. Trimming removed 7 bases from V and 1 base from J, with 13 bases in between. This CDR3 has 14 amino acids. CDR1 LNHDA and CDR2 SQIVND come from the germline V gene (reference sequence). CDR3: CASNRRSSNTEAFF. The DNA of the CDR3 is TGTGCCAGTAACCGCCGGAGCTCGAACACTGAAGCTTTCTTT. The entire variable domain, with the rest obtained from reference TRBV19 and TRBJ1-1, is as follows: DGGITQSPKYLFRKEGQNVTLSCEQNLNHDAMYWYRQDPGQGLRLIYYSQIVNDFQKGDIAEGYSVSREKKESFPLTVTSAQKNPTAFYLCASNRRSSNTEAFFGQGTRLTVV.

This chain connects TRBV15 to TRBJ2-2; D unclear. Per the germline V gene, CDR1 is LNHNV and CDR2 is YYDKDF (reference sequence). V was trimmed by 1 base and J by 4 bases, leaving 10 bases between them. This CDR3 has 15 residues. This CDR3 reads CATSRGSTVTGELFF. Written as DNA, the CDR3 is TGTGCCACCAGCAGAGGGAGTACGGTCACCGGGGAGCTGTTTTTT.

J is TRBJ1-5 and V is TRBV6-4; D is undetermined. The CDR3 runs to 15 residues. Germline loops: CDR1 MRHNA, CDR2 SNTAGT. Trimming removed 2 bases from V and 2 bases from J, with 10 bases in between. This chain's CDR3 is CASSDTGFGNQPQHF. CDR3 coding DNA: TGTGCCAGCAGTGACACGGGATTTGGCAATCAGCCCCAGCATTTT.

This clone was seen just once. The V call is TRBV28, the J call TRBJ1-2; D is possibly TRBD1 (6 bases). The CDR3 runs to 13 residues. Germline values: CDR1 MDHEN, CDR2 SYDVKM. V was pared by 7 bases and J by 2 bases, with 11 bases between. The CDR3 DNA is TGTGCCAGCAATCACAGGGAGAACTATGGCTACACCTTC. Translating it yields CASNHRENYGYTF.

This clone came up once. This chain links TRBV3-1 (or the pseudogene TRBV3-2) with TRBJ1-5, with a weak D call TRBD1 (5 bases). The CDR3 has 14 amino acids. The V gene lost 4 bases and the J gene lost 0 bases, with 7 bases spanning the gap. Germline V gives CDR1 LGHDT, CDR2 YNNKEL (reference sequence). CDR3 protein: CASSLTVSNQPQHF. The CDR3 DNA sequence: TGTGCCAGCAGCCTGACAGTTAGCAATCAGCCCCAGCATTTT.

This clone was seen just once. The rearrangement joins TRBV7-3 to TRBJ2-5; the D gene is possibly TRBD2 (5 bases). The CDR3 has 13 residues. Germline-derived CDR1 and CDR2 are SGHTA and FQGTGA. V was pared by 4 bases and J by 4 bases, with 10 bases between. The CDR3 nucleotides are TGTGCCAGCAGCTCCGGGGTGGGAGAGACCCAGTACTTC. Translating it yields CASSSGVGETQYF.

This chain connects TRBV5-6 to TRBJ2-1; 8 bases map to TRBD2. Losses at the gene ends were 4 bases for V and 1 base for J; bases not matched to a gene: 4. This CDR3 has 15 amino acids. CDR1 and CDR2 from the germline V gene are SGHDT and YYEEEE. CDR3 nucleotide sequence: TGTGCCAGCAGCCTAAGCGGGAGATCCTACAATGAGCAGTTCTTC. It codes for CASSLSGRSYNEQFF.

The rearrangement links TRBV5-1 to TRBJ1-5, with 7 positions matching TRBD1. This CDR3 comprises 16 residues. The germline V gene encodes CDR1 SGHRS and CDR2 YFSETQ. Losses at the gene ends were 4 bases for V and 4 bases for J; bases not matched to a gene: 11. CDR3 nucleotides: TGCGCCAGCAGCCCAGGGACAGCGAAAGATAATCAGCCCCAGCATTTT. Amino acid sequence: CASSPGTAKDNQPQHF.

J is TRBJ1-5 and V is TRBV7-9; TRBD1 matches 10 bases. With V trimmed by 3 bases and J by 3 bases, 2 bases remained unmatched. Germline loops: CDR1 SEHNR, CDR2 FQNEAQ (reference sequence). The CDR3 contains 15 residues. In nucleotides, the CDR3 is TGTGCCAGCAGCTTGGGACAGGGGAACAATCAGCCCCAGCATTTT. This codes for CASSLGQGNNQPQHF.

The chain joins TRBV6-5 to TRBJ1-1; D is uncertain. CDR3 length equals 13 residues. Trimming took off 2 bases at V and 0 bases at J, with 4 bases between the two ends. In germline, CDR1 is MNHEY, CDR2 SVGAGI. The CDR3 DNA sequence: TGTGCCAGCAGTTACCAGATGAACACTGAAGCTTTCTTT. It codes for CASSYQMNTEAFF.

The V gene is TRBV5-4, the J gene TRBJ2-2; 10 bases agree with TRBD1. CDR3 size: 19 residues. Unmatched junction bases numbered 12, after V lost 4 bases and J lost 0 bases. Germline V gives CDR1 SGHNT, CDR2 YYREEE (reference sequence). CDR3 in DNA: TGTGCCAGCAGCCGGCGGTCAGGGACAGGGGCTACGAACACCGGGGAGCTGTTTTTT. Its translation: CASSRRSGTGATNTGELFF.

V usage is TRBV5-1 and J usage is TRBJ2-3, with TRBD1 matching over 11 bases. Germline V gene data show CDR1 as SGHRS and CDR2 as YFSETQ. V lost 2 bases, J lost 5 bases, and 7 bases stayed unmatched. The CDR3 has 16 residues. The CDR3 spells CASSFGQGARVDTQYF. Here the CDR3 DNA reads TGCGCCAGCAGCTTCGGACAGGGGGCTCGGGTAGATACGCAGTATTTT.

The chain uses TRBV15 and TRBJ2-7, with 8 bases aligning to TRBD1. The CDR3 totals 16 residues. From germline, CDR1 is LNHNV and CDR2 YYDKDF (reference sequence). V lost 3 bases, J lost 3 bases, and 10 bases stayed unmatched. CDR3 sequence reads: CATSSYRDRLLYEQYF. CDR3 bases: TGTGCCACCAGCAGTTATCGGGACAGGCTCCTCTACGAGCAGTACTTC.

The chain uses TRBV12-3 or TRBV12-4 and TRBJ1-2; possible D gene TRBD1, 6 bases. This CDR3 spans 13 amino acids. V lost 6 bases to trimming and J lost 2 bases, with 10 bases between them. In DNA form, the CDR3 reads TGTGCCAGCAGACTTACAGGGAACTATGGCTACACCTTC. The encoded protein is CASRLTGNYGYTF.

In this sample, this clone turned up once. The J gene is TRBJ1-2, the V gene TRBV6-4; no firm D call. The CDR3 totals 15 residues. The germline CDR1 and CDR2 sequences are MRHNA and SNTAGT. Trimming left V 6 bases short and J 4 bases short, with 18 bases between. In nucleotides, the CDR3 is TGTGCCAGCAGCCCGGCCCCGGGAGAGGCCTATGGCTACACCTTC. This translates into CASSPAPGEAYGYTF.

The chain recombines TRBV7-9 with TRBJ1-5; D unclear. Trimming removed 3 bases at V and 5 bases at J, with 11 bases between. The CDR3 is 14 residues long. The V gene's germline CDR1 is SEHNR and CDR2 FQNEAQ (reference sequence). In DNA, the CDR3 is TGTGCCAGCAGCTTTTACAGCCAAGATCAGCCCCAGCATTTT. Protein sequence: CASSFYSQDQPQHF.

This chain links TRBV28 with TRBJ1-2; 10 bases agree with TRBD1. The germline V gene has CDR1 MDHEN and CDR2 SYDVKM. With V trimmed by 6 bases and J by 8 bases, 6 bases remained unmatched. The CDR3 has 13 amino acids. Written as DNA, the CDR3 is TGTGCCAGCAGCCTGGACAGGGGGGGCGGCTACACCTTC. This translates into CASSLDRGGGYTF.

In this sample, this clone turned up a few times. CDR3 nucleotide sequence: TGTGCCAGCAGCACTAGCGGGAGGGCCACGGGCACCGGGGAGCTGTTTTTT. As protein: CASSTSGRATGTGELFF. The chain recombines TRBV7-6 with TRBJ2-2; 13 bases are a match to TRBD2. Per the germline V gene, CDR1 is SGHVS and CDR2 is FNYEAQ. This CDR3 comprises 17 residues. J gave up 4 bases and V 5 bases, and 7 bases lay outside the gene matches.

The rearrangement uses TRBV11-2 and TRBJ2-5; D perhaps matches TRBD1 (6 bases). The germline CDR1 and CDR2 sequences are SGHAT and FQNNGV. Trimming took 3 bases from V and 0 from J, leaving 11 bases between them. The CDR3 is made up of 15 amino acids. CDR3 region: CASSLLGQHQETQYF. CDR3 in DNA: TGTGCCAGCAGCTTGCTGGGACAACACCAAGAGACCCAGTACTTC.

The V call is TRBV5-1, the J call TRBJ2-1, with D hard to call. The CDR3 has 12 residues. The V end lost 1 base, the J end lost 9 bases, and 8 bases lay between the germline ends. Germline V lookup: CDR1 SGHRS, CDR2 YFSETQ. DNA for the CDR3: TGCGCCAGCAGCTTGCTCCAGTCTGAGCAGTTCTTC. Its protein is CASSLLQSEQFF.

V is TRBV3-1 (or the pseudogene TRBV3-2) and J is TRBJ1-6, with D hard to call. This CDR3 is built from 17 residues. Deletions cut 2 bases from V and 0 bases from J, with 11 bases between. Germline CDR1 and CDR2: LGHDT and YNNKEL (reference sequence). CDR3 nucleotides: TGTGCCAGCAGCCAAATAAGAACAGCCTCCTATAATTCACCCCTCCACTTT. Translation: CASSQIRTASYNSPLHF.

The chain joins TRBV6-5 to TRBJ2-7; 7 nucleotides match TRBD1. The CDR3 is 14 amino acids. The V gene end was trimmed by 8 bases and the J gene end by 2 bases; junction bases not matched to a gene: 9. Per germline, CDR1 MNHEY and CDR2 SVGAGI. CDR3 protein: CASDWTGRPYEQYF. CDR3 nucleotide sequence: TGTGCCAGCGATTGGACAGGAAGACCCTACGAGCAGTACTTC.

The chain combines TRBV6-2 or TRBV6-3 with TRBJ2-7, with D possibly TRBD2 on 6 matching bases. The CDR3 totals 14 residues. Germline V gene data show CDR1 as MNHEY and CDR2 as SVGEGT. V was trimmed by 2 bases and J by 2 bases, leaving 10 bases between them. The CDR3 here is CASSYTQRAYEQYF. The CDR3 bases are TGTGCCAGCAGTTACACTCAGCGGGCCTACGAGCAGTACTTC.

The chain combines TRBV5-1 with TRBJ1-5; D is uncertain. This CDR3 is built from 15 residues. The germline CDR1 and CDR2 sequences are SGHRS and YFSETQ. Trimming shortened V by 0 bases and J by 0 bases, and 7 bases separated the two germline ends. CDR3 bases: TGCGCCAGCAGCTTGGACAGTGGTAGCAATCAGCCCCAGCATTTT. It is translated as CASSLDSGSNQPQHF.

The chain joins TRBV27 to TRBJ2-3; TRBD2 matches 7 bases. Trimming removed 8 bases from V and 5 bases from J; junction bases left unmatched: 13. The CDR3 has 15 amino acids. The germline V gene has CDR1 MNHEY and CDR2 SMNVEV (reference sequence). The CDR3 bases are TGTGCCAGCGCATTTCTAGCGGTCTCGGGAGATACGCAGTATTTT. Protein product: CASAFLAVSGDTQYF.

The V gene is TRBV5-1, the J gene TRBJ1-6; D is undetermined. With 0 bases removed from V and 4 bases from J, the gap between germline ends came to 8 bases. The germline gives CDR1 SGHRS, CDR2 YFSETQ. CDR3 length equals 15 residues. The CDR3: CASSLEAEYNSPLHF. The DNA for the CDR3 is TGCGCCAGCAGCTTGGAGGCGGAGTATAATTCACCCCTCCACTTT.

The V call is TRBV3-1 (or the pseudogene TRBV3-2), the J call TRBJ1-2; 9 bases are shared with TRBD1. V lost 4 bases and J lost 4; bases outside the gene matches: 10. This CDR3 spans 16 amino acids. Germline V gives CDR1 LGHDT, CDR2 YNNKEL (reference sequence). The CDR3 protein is CASSRLQGAKIYGYTF. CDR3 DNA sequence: TGTGCCAGCAGCCGTCTACAGGGGGCTAAAATCTATGGCTACACCTTC.